The entry that follows covers one T cell receptor (beta chain) sequence. One entry per CDR3 protein, without DNA, is what TCRdb gives after re-calling the 5' RACE reads. Recorded for this sample: some 500,000 distinct CDR3 sequences. This CDR3 is built from 13 residues. Germline CDR1 reads SGHTA; CDR2 reads FQGTGA. These data belong to a study of T cells expressing NK-cell markers. The receptor was isolated from a woman aged 45-59 years in good health. The rearrangement links TRBV7-3 to TRBJ2-2. Sequences were obtained from blood T cells: a sorted CD56 or NKG2C T cell subset, CD4+ or CD8+ T cells, or bulk PBMC T cells (not recorded which). The CDR3 spells CASSWNSAGELFF.